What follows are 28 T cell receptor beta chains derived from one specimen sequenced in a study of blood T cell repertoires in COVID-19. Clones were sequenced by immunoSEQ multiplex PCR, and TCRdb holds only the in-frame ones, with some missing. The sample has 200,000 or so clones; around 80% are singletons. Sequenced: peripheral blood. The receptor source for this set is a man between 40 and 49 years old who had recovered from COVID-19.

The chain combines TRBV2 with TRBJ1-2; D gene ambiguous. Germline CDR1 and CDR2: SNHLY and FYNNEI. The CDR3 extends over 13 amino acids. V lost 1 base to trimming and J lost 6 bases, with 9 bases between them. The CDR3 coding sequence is TGTGCCAGCAGTGAAGGGCTTGAGGATGGCTACACCTTC. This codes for CASSEGLEDGYTF.

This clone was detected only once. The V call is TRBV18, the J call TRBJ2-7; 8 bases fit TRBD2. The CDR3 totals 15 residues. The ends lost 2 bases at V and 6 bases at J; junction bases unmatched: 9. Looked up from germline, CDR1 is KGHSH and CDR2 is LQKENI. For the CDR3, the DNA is TGTGCCAGCTCACCATATGACGGGGGGGAACCCGAGCAGTACTTC. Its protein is CASSPYDGGEPEQYF.

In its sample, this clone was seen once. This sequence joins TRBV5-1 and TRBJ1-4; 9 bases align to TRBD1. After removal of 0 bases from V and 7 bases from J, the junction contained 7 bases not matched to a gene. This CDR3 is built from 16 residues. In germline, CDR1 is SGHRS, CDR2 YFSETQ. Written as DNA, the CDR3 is TGCGCCAGCAGCTTGGATACAGGGGGCCGGATTGAAAAACTGTTTTTT. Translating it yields CASSLDTGGRIEKLFF.

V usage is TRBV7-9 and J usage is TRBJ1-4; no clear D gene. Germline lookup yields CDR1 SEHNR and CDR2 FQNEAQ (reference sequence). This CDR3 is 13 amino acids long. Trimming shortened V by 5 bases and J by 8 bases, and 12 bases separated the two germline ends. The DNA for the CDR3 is TGTGCCAGCAGCAAACGAGATGAGGAAAAACTGTTTTTT. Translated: CASSKRDEEKLFF.

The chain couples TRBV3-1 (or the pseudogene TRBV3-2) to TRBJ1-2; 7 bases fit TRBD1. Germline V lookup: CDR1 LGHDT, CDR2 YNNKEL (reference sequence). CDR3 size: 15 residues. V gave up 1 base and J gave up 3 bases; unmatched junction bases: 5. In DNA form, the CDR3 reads TGTGCCAGCAGCCAAGTGGTCGACAGGGACTATGGCTACACCTTC. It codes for CASSQVVDRDYGYTF.

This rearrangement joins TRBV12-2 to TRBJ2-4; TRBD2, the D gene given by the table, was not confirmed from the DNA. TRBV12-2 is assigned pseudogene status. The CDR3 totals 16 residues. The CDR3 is CASRYRLAELGNIQYF. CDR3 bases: TGTGCAAGTCGCTACAGACTAGCGGAACTGGGAAACATTCAGTACTTC.

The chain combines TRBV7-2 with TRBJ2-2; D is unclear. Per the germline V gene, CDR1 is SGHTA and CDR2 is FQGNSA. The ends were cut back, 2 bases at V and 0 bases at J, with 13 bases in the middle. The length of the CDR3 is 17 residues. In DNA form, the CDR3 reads TGTGCCAGCAGCTTATTCTACCCTCTAGCGAACACCGGGGAGCTGTTTTTT. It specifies CASSLFYPLANTGELFF.

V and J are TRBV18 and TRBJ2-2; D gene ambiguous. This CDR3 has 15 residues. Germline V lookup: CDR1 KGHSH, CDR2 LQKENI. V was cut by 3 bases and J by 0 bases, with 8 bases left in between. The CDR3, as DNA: TGTGCCAGCTCACCGGGCTTCGCGAACACCGGGGAGCTGTTTTTT. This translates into CASSPGFANTGELFF.

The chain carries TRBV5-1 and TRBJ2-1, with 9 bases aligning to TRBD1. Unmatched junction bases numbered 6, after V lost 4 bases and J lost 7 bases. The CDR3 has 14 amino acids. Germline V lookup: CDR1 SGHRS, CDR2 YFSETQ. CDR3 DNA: TGCGCCAGCAGCGCCCTGACAGGGGGGAATGAGCAGTTCTTC. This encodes CASSALTGGNEQFF.

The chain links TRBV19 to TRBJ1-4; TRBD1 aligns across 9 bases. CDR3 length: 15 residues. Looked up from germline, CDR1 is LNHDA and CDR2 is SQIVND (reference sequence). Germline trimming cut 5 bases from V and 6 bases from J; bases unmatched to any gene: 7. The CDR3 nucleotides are TGTGCCAGTAGTCCCCGGGACAGGGTCTATGAAAAACTGTTTTTT. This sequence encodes CASSPRDRVYEKLFF.

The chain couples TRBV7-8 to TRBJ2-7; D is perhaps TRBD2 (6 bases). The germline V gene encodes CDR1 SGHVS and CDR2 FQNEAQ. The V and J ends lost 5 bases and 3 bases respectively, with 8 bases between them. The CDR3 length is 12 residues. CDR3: CASSKEGYEQYF. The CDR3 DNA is TGTGCCAGCAGCAAGGAGGGCTACGAGCAGTACTTC.

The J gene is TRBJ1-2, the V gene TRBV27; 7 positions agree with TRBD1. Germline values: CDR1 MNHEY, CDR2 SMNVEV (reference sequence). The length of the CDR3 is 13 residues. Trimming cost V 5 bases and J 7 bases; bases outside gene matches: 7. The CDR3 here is CASSTRQGGGYTF. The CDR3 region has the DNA TGTGCCAGCAGTACTAGACAGGGCGGTGGCTACACCTTC.

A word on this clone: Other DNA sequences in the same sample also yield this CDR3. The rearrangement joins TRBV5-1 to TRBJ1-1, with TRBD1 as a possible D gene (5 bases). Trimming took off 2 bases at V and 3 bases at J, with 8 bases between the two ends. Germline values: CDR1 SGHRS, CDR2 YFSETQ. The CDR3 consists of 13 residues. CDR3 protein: CASSLKQDTEAFF. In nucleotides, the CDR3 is TGCGCCAGCAGCTTAAAACAGGACACTGAAGCTTTCTTT.

CDR3 in amino acids: CASSTGGRLYSNQPQHF. The CDR3 coding sequence is TGTGCCAGCTCGACAGGGGGGAGGTTATATAGCAATCAGCCCCAGCATTTT. The chain is built from TRBV27 and TRBJ1-5; 9 positions agree with TRBD1. CDR1 MNHEY and CDR2 SMNVEV come from the germline V gene (reference sequence). The J segment lost 0 bases and the V segment lost 8 bases, leaving 11 bases of the junction unmatched. CDR3 length equals 17 residues.

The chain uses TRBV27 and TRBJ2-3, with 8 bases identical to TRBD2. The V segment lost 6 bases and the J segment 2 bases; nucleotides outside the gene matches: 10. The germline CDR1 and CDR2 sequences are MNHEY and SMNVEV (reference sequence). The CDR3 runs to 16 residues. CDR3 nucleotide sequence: TGTGCCAGCAGCCGGATGACTAGCGTTTACACAGATACGCAGTATTTT. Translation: CASSRMTSVYTDTQYF.

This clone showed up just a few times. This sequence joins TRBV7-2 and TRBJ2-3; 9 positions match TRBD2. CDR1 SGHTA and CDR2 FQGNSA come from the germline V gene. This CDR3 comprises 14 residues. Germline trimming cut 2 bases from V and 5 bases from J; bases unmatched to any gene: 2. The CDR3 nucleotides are TGTGCCAGCAGCTTACAACTAGCGGGAGATACGCAGTATTTT. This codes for CASSLQLAGDTQYF.

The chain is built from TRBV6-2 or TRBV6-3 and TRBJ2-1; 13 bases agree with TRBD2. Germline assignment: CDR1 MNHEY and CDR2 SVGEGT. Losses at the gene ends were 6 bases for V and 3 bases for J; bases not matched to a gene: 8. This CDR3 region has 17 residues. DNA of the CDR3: TGTGCCAGCAGCCCTTTAAGGACTAGCGGGGGCTACAATGAGCAGTTCTTC. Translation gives CASSPLRTSGGYNEQFF.

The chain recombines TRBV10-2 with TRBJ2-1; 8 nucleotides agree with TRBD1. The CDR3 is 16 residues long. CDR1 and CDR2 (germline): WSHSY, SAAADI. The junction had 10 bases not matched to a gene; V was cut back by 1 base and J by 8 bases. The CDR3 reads CASSEYRTGLLDEQFF. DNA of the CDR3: TGCGCCAGCAGTGAGTACAGGACAGGGTTGTTGGATGAGCAGTTCTTC.

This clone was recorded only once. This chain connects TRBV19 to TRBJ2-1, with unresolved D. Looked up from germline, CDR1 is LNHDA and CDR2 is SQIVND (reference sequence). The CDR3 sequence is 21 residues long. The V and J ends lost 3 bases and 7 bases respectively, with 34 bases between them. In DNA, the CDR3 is TGTGCCAGTAGTATCCGGCTTCAGAAACTAACCGCCCCTCTCCTGGATAATGAGCAGTTCTTC. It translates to CASSIRLQKLTAPLLDNEQFF. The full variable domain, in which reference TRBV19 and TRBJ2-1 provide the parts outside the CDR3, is DGGITQSPKYLFRKEGQNVTLSCEQNLNHDAMYWYRQDPGQGLRLIYYSQIVNDFQKGDIAEGYSVSREKKESFPLTVTSAQKNPTAFYLCASSIRLQKLTAPLLDNEQFFGPGTRLTVL.

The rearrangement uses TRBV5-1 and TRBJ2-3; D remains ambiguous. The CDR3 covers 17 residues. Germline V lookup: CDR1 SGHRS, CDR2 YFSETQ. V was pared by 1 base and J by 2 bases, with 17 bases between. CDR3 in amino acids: CASSLFVGGPITDTQYF. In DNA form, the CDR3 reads TGCGCCAGCAGCTTGTTCGTGGGTGGGCCGATCACAGATACGCAGTATTTT.

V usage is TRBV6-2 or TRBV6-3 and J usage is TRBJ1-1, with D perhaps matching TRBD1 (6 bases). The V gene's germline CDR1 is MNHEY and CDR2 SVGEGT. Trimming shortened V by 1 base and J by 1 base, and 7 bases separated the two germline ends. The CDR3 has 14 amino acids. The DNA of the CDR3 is TGTGCCAGCAGTTACTGGACAGAGAACACTGAAGCTTTCTTT. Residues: CASSYWTENTEAFF.

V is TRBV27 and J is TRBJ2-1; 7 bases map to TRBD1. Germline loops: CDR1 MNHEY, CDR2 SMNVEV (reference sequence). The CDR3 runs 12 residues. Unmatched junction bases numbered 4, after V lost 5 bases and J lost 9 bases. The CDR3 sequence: CASSEQGIEQFF. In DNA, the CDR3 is TGTGCCAGCAGTGAACAGGGGATTGAGCAGTTCTTC.

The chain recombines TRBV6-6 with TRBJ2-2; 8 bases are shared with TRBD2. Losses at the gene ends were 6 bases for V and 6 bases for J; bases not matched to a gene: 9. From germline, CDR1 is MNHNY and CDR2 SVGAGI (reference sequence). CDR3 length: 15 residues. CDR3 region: CASRPQREIAGELFF. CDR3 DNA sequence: TGTGCCAGCAGGCCCCAGCGGGAGATCGCCGGGGAGCTGTTTTTT.

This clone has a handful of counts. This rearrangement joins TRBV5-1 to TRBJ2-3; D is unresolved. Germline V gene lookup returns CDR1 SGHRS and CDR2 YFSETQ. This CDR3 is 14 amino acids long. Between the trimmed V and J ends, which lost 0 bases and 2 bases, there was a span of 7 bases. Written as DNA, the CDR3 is TGCGCCAGCAGCTTGGGAGATGTCACAGATACGCAGTATTTT. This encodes CASSLGDVTDTQYF.

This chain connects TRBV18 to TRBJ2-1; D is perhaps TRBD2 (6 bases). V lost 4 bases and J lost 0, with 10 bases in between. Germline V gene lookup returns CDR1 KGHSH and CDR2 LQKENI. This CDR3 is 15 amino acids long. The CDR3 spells CASSRGESSYNEQFF. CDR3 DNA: TGTGCCAGCTCACGCGGGGAGAGCTCCTACAATGAGCAGTTCTTC.

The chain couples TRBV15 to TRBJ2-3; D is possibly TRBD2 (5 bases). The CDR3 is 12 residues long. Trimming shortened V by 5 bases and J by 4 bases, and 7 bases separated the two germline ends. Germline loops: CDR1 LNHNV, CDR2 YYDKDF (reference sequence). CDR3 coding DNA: TGTGCCACCAGCCTCGGGGCAGATACGCAGTATTTT. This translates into CATSLGADTQYF. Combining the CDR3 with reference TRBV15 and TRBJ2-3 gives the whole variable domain DAMVIQNPRYQVTQFGKPVTLSCSQTLNHNVMYWYQQKSSQAPKLLFHYYDKDFNNEADTPDNFQSRRPNTSFCFLDIRSPGLGDTAMYLCATSLGADTQYFGPGTRLTVL.

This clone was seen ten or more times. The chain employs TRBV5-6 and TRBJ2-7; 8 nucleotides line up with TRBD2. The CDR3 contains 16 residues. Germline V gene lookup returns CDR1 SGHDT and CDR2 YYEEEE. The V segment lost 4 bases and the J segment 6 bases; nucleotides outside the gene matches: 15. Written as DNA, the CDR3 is TGTGCCAGCAGCCGTCCCCGGGGCGGGAGGAGGAGCGAGCAGTACTTC. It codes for CASSRPRGGRRSEQYF.

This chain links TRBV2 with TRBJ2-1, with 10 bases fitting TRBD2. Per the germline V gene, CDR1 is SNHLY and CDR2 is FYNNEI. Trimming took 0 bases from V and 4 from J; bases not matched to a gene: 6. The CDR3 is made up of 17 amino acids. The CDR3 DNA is TGTGCCAGCAGTGAAGCGCCGGGACTAGCGCGTTACAATGAGCAGTTCTTC. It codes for CASSEAPGLARYNEQFF. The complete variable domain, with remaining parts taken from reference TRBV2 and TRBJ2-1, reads EPEVTQTPSHQVTQMGQEVILRCVPISNHLYFYWYRQILGQKVEFLVSFYNNEISEKSEIFDDQFSVERPDGSNFTLKIRSTKLEDSAMYFCASSEAPGLARYNEQFFGPGTRLTVL.